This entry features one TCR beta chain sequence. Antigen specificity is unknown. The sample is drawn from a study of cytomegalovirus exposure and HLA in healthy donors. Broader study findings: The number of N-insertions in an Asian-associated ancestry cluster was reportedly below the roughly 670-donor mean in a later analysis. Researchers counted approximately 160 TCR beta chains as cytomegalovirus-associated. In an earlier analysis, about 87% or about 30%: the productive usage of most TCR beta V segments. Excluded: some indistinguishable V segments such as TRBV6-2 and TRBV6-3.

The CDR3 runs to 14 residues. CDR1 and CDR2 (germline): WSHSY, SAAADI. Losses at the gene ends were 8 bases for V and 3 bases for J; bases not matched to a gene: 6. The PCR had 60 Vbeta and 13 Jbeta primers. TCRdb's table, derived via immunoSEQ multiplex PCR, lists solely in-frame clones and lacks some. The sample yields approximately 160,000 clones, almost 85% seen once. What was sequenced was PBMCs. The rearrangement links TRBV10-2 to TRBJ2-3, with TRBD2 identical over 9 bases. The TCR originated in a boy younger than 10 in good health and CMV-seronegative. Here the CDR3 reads CASGSGRRTDTQYF. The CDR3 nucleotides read TGCGCCAGCGGTAGCGGGAGAAGGACAGATACGCAGTATTTT.